Given below is one T cell receptor (beta chain) in context. This entry is derived from a study of blood T cell repertoires in COVID-19. Study summary: COVID-19 samples collected from the United States, Italy and Spain covered acute and convalescent phases.

Enrollment of patients from Seattle took place during active infection, with longitudinal follow-up. Libraries were prepared by immunoSEQ multiplex PCR; TCRdb keeps only in-frame clonotypes and omits some of them. The sample records about 260,000 clones, more than 85% being singletons. The V and J ends lost 5 bases and 3 bases respectively, with 12 bases between them. The CDR3 is made up of 14 amino acids. Per the germline V gene, CDR1 is SGHVS and CDR2 is FQNEAQ. The source of this sequence is a woman in her sixties with COVID-19, enrolled during active disease. The rearrangement links TRBV7-8 to TRBJ2-3; the D gene is possibly TRBD1 (6 bases). Input material: peripheral blood. The CDR3 loop is CASSVQGWTDTQYF. DNA of the CDR3: TGTGCCAGCAGCGTACAGGGTTGGACAGATACGCAGTATTTT.